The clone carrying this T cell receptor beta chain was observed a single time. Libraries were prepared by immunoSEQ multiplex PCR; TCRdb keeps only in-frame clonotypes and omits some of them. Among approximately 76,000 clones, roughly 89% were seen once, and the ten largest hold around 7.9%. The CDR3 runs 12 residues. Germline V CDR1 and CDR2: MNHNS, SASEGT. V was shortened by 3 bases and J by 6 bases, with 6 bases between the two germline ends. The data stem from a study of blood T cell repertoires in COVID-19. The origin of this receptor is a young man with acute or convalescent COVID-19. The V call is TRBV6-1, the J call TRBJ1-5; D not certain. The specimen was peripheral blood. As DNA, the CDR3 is TGTGCCAGCAGTGAGGGAGGTCAGCCCCAGCATTTT. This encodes CASSEGGQPQHF.